What follows are 20 T cell receptor beta chains derived from one specimen sequenced in a study of a mutant IDH1 vaccine in newly diagnosed glioma. The time point is: week 5, during vaccination. With topical imiquimod, each dose of the vaccine consisted of 300 ug of mutant IDH1 20-mer peptide. The method was immunoSEQ multiplex PCR; TCRdb's version includes in-frame clones alone and lacks a portion of them. Found here are some 35,000 clones, about four fifths of them singletons; the top ten hold 9% to 13%. These receptors are not linked to any known antigen. The sample in question was PBMCs, obtained from a glioma patient whose treatment included an IDH1 peptide vaccine. The receptors originated from a man over 45 with glioma.

The chain carries TRBV7-8 and TRBJ2-5; the D is unclear. V was trimmed by 5 bases and J by 5 bases, leaving 9 bases between them. Looked up from germline, CDR1 is SGHVS and CDR2 is FQNEAQ. The CDR3 totals 12 residues. The DNA for the CDR3 is TGTGCCAGCAGCGGAGTGGAGGAGACCCAGTACTTC. Its protein product is CASSGVEETQYF.

CDR3 DNA: TGTGCCAGTAGTCCCTCGACAAGCCTACTGGATGGCTACACCTTC. Protein: CASSPSTSLLDGYTF. This chain connects TRBV19 to TRBJ1-2; no definite D call. The CDR3 is 15 residues long. The germline gives CDR1 LNHDA, CDR2 SQIVND (reference sequence). V was shortened by 5 bases and J by 6 bases, with 19 bases between the two germline ends.

V is TRBV4-1 and J is TRBJ2-3, with 7 bases aligning to TRBD2. This CDR3 region has 15 residues. Trimming took 4 bases from V and 0 from J; bases not matched to a gene: 4. The germline V gene has CDR1 MGHRA and CDR2 YSYEKL. For the CDR3, the DNA is TGCGCCAGCAGCCGAAGCGGGACTAGCACAGATACGCAGTATTTT. Translated: CASSRSGTSTDTQYF.

This sequence joins TRBV5-4 and TRBJ1-1; a possible D gene is TRBD1 (5 bases). Trimming stripped 0 bases from V and 6 bases from J, with 21 bases between. The CDR3 totals 17 residues. Germline CDR1 reads SGHNT; CDR2 reads YYREEE (reference sequence). The CDR3 reads CASSLAGAPPRGPEAFF. The DNA of the CDR3 is TGTGCCAGCAGCTTGGCCGGGGCACCTCCGAGAGGTCCTGAAGCTTTCTTT.

This clone appeared once. The rearrangement joins TRBV4-1 to TRBJ2-3, with 7 bases fitting TRBD2. Germline V gives CDR1 MGHRA, CDR2 YSYEKL. The junction had 13 bases not matched to a gene; V was cut back by 0 bases and J by 1 base. CDR3 length equals 19 residues. CDR3 residues: CASSQDGSGSYGGTDTQYF. The DNA for the CDR3 is TGCGCCAGCAGCCAAGATGGTAGCGGGTCATATGGGGGCACAGATACGCAGTATTTT.

This chain joins TRBV25-1 and TRBJ2-5, with D unresolved. The CDR3 is 14 amino acids. Trimming pared 1 base from V and 2 bases from J, leaving 8 bases between. Germline V gives CDR1 MGHDK, CDR2 SYGVNS. CDR3 nucleotides: TGTGCCAGCAGTGAATTTGATAATCAAGAGACCCAGTACTTC. This encodes CASSEFDNQETQYF.

J is TRBJ2-3 and V is TRBV27; TRBD2 is a possible D gene (5 bases). CDR1 and CDR2 from the germline V gene are MNHEY and SMNVEV (reference sequence). V was cut by 2 bases and J by 2 bases, with 8 bases left in between. This CDR3 spans 14 amino acids. The CDR3 loop reads CASSLDGNTDTQYF. The CDR3 DNA is TGTGCCAGCAGTTTAGACGGGAACACAGATACGCAGTATTTT.

V is TRBV10-3 and J is TRBJ1-1; 7 bases are shared with TRBD1. This CDR3 has 15 amino acids. The V gene's germline CDR1 is ENHRY and CDR2 SYGVKD. V lost 6 bases and J lost 6; bases outside the gene matches: 13. Written as DNA, the CDR3 is TGTGCCATCAGAAACGACAGGGTGGGGCAGGCTGAAGCTTTCTTT. Its protein product is CAIRNDRVGQAEAFF.

V gene TRBV4-1 combines with J gene TRBJ2-3, with 11 bases aligning to TRBD2. Germline values: CDR1 MGHRA, CDR2 YSYEKL. This CDR3 region has 16 residues. Trimming took 5 bases from V and 2 from J; bases not matched to a gene: 6. CDR3 coding DNA: TGCGCCAGCAGCGGGAGACTAGCGGGGATCACAGATACGCAGTATTTT. Translating it yields CASSGRLAGITDTQYF.

The J gene is TRBJ1-1, the V gene TRBV11-3; unclear D gene. Germline V gene lookup returns CDR1 SGHNT and CDR2 YENEEA. This CDR3 region has 13 residues. The V gene lost 2 bases and the J gene lost 4 bases, with 8 bases spanning the gap. The CDR3 DNA reads TGTGCCAGCAGCTTATTTTGGGGCACTGAAGCTTTCTTT. Protein sequence: CASSLFWGTEAFF. Full variable domain (outside the CDR3, taken from reference TRBV11-3 and TRBJ1-1): EAGVVQSPRYKIIEKKQPVAFWCNPISGHNTLYWYLQNLGQGPELLIRYENEEAVDDSQLPKDRFSAERLKGVDSTLKIQPAELGDSAVYLCASSLFWGTEAFFGQGTRLTVV.

In its sample, this clone was seen a few times. The gene calls are TRBV7-2 and TRBJ1-1; D remains unclear. This CDR3 is built from 13 residues. V lost 7 bases and J lost 3, with 12 bases in between. Per the germline V gene, CDR1 is SGHTA and CDR2 is FQGNSA. CDR3 nucleotides: TGTGCCAGCACCGAGAGGGTTTACACTGAAGCTTTCTTT. The encoded protein is CASTERVYTEAFF. Combining the CDR3 with reference TRBV7-2 and TRBJ1-1 gives the whole variable domain GAGVSQSPSNKVTEKGKDVELRCDPISGHTALYWYRQSLGQGLEFLIYFQGNSAPDKSGLPSDRFSAERTGGSVSTLTIQRTQQEDSAVYLCASTERVYTEAFFGQGTRLTVV.

The V gene is TRBV19, the J gene TRBJ1-1; D is unclear. The CDR3 contains 12 residues. The ends were cut back, 7 bases at V and 3 bases at J, with 9 bases in the middle. Germline-derived CDR1 and CDR2 are LNHDA and SQIVND (reference sequence). Here the CDR3 reads CASIKGYTEAFF. Written as DNA, the CDR3 is TGTGCCAGTATAAAGGGTTACACTGAAGCTTTCTTT.

This chain uses TRBV29-1 with TRBJ2-5, with 8 bases matching TRBD2. The tail of the sequence fits TRBJ2-7 better, so the J call may be wrong. The CDR3 covers 13 residues. CDR1 and CDR2 (germline): SQVTM, ANQGSEA. The CDR3 loop reads CSASAGLGYEQYF. The DNA for the CDR3 is TGCAGCGCCTCCGCGGGACTAGGGTACGAGCAGTACTTC.

The V gene is TRBV6-1, the J gene TRBJ2-7; TRBD1 might be the D (6 bases). V was pared by 7 bases and J by 5 bases, with 15 bases between. Germline CDR1 reads MNHNS; CDR2 reads SASEGT. CDR3 size: 13 residues. CDR3 bases: TGTGCCAGCACACTTGCAGGGGAGAACGAGCAGTACTTC. Its protein product is CASTLAGENEQYF.

The chain joins TRBV5-4 to TRBJ1-2; D gene uncertain. The CDR3 has 14 residues. V was trimmed by 1 base and J by 3 bases, leaving 10 bases between them. Per germline, CDR1 SGHNT and CDR2 YYREEE (reference sequence). CDR3 residues: CASSLSPRDYGYTF. CDR3 DNA: TGTGCCAGCAGCTTGAGTCCCCGCGACTATGGCTACACCTTC.

V gene TRBV10-3 combines with J gene TRBJ1-1; D unresolved. The CDR3 is made up of 14 amino acids. In germline, CDR1 is ENHRY, CDR2 SYGVKD. The V gene lost 4 bases and the J gene lost 4 bases, with 13 bases spanning the gap. CDR3 protein: CAISAGWEATEAFF. As DNA, the CDR3 is TGTGCCATCAGTGCGGGGTGGGAGGCCACTGAAGCTTTCTTT.

The V gene is TRBV28, the J gene TRBJ1-5; D not resolved. In germline, CDR1 is MDHEN, CDR2 SYDVKM. The CDR3 totals 12 residues. V was clipped by 5 bases and J by 7 bases, with 9 bases between them. The CDR3 nucleotides read TGTGCCAGCAGTCCACTGAGGCAGCCCCAGCATTTT. Protein product: CASSPLRQPQHF.

This clone was seen a few times. The rearrangement uses TRBV6-5 and TRBJ1-5, with 7 bases lining up with TRBD1. The germline V gene encodes CDR1 MNHEY and CDR2 SVGAGI. V lost 5 bases to trimming and J lost 10 bases; unmatched junction nucleotides: 11. The CDR3 sequence is 14 residues long. CDR3 coding DNA: TGTGCCAGCAGTCTACAGGGGAGGCATGATCCCCAGCATTTT. Residues: CASSLQGRHDPQHF.

As DNA, the CDR3 is TGTGCCAGCAGTCGAACGATCGGGGAGCTGTTTTTT. Protein product: CASSRTIGELFF. J is TRBJ2-2 and V is TRBV6-5; no clear D. V gave up 5 bases and J gave up 7 bases, with 8 bases separating them. The CDR3 runs 12 residues. In germline, CDR1 is MNHEY, CDR2 SVGAGI.

V gene TRBV6-1 combines with J gene TRBJ1-2; D gene uncertain. V was trimmed by 1 base and J by 10 bases, leaving 19 bases between them. The CDR3 sequence is 15 residues long. Per germline, CDR1 MNHNS and CDR2 SASEGT. The CDR3 is CASSEGFRPFSPYTF. CDR3 DNA: TGTGCCAGCAGTGAAGGATTCAGGCCGTTTAGCCCCTACACCTTC.